This passage covers 5 T cell receptor beta chains from one sample sequenced in a study of blood T cell repertoires in COVID-19 (TCRdb year 2020). Libraries came from the immunoSEQ multiplex PCR assay. Held by TCRdb, this immuneACCESS table contains in-frame sequences only and omits some clones. Under half of the omission traces to an unresolved V gene where checked; the cause of the rest is unknown. Here the sample has approximately 19,000 clones; about 81% occur a single time. Roughly 8.8% of the sample rests with the top ten. The sample comprised peripheral blood. The receptors shown here come from a man aged 60 to 75 with acute or convalescent COVID-19.

For this clone: One junction end does not reproduce the germline sequence, and a read error may be involved. This chain links TRBV18 with TRBJ1-2, with 7 bases fitting TRBD1. The germline gives CDR1 KGHSH, CDR2 LQKENI. This CDR3 has 13 amino acids. CDR3 residues: CASTPDRLDGYTF. Here the CDR3 DNA reads TGTGCCAGCACACCGGACAGGCTGGACGGCTACACCTTC.

This clone was counted once. This chain connects TRBV6-5 to TRBJ2-6; the D is unclear. This CDR3 spans 13 amino acids. Germline loops: CDR1 MNHEY, CDR2 SVGAGI. The V and J ends lost 6 bases and 0 bases respectively, with 3 bases between them. CDR3 coding DNA: TGTGCCAGCAGGCGCTCTGGGGCCAACGTCCTGACTTTC. Residues: CASRRSGANVLTF.

The chain employs TRBV7-8 and TRBJ2-3, with D possibly TRBD2 on 6 matching bases. This CDR3 is 12 amino acids long. V lost 8 bases, J lost 2 bases, and 8 bases lay in between. CDR1 and CDR2 (germline): SGHVS, FQNEAQ. The CDR3, as DNA: TGTGCCAGCGGCGGGGTCACAGATACGCAGTATTTT. Protein sequence: CASGGVTDTQYF.

The V call is TRBV7-9, the J call TRBJ1-1, with unresolved D. CDR3 length equals 17 residues. Per germline, CDR1 SEHNR and CDR2 FQNEAQ (reference sequence). V shed 2 bases and J shed 0 bases, with 16 bases lying between them. Here the CDR3 reads CASSLNRMRLMNTEAFF. The CDR3 coding sequence is TGTGCCAGCAGCTTAAATAGAATGAGACTCATGAACACTGAAGCTTTCTTT.

The sample holds a few counts of this clone. The chain combines TRBV5-1 with TRBJ1-5, with D perhaps matching TRBD1 (5 bases). Germline V gene lookup returns CDR1 SGHRS and CDR2 YFSETQ. This CDR3 is 14 amino acids long. Trimming shortened V by 0 bases and J by 4 bases, and 8 bases separated the two germline ends. CDR3 bases: TGCGCCAGCAGCTTGGCCCCAGGGAATCAGCCCCAGCATTTT. Its protein is CASSLAPGNQPQHF.